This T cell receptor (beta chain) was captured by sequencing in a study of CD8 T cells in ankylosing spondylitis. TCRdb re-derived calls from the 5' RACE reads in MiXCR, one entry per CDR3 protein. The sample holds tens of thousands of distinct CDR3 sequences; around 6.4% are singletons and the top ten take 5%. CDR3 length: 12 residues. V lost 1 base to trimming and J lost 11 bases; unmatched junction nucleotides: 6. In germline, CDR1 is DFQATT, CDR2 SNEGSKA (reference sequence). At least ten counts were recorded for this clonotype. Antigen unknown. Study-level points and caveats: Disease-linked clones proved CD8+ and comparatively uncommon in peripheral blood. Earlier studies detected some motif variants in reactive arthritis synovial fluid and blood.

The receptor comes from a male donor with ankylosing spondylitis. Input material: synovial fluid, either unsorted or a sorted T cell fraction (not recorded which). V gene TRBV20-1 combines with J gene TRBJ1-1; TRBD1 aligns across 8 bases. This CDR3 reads CSARGRGRGAFF. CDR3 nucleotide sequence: TGCAGTGCTAGAGGCAGGGGGCGCGGGGCTTTCTTT.